A single sample is the source of the 13 T cell receptor beta chains below, sequenced in a study of cytomegalovirus exposure and HLA in healthy donors. 13 Jbeta primers and 60 Vbeta primers were used for the PCR. The assay was immunoSEQ multiplex PCR, and TCRdb's table has in-frame clones only and misses some. The table includes over 150,000 clones, about four fifths detected once. Sequencing input: PBMCs. These receptors originate from a man aged 30-40 years in good health and CMV-seropositive.

This chain connects TRBV5-1 to TRBJ2-5; 10 positions agree with TRBD2. The CDR3 is made up of 14 amino acids. Germline V gene sequence: CDR1 SGHRS, CDR2 YFSETQ. V lost 5 bases and J lost 1; bases outside the gene matches: 2. The CDR3 coding sequence is TGCGCCAGCAGTAGCGGGGGGTCCCAAGAGACCCAGTACTTC. Encoded protein: CASSSGGSQETQYF.

The chain employs TRBV27 and TRBJ2-5; 7 nucleotides agree with TRBD1. Germline CDR1 and CDR2: MNHEY and SMNVEV (reference sequence). V gave up 2 bases and J gave up 5 bases; unmatched junction bases: 11. The CDR3 loop spans 16 amino acids. DNA for the CDR3: TGTGCCAGCAGTTTAGAGACAGGGACGAGGCTCGAGACCCAGTACTTC. It specifies CASSLETGTRLETQYF.

The V and J genes are TRBV6-5 and TRBJ2-7; D remains ambiguous. In germline, CDR1 is MNHEY, CDR2 SVGAGI. Trimming stripped 2 bases from V and 4 bases from J, with 15 bases between. The CDR3 sequence is 15 residues long. The chain's CDR3 is CASSYSRNEEYEQYF. CDR3 nucleotide sequence: TGTGCCAGCAGTTACAGTCGAAACGAGGAATACGAGCAGTACTTC.

V and J are TRBV29-1 and TRBJ2-1; 7 nucleotides line up with TRBD1. This CDR3 contains 15 residues. Germline CDR1 reads SQVTM; CDR2 reads ANQGSEA. The J segment lost 3 bases and the V segment lost 0 bases, leaving 5 bases of the junction unmatched. CDR3: CSVEDHRGVYNEQFF. As DNA, the CDR3 is TGCAGCGTTGAAGATCACAGGGGAGTCTACAATGAGCAGTTCTTC.

CDR3 loop: CAWSEGRGYTF. The CDR3 DNA sequence: TGTGCCTGGAGTGAGGGGAGGGGCTACACCTTC. The V and J genes are TRBV30 and TRBJ1-2; maybe TRBD1 (5 bases). This CDR3 has 11 residues. CDR1 GTSNPN and CDR2 SVGIG come from the germline V gene (reference sequence). The V end lost 1 base, the J end lost 8 bases, and 8 bases lay between the germline ends.

The chain links TRBV5-1 to TRBJ2-7; a weak D match, TRBD1 (6 bases). The V gene's germline CDR1 is SGHRS and CDR2 YFSETQ. The germline V and J ends were trimmed by 1 base and 2 bases, with 19 bases remaining between them. The CDR3 loop spans 17 amino acids. As DNA, the CDR3 is TGCGCCAGCAGCTTGTATCCCGGGACACTGGGGACCTACGAGCAGTACTTC. Translation: CASSLYPGTLGTYEQYF.

This chain uses TRBV19 with TRBJ2-2; D is perhaps TRBD2 (5 bases). Trimming took 6 bases from V and 6 from J, leaving 14 bases between them. The CDR3 runs 14 residues. Germline-derived CDR1 and CDR2 are LNHDA and SQIVND (reference sequence). Here the CDR3 reads CASREGRSSGELFF. CDR3 DNA: TGTGCCAGTAGGGAAGGGAGAAGTTCCGGGGAGCTGTTTTTT.

The chain carries TRBV11-3 and TRBJ2-1; tentative D call: TRBD2 (5 bases). CDR1 is SGHNT, CDR2 YENEEA, per germline. The CDR3 contains 14 residues. V lost 0 bases to trimming and J lost 4 bases, with 7 bases between them. The CDR3 DNA reads as TGTGCCAGCAGCTTAGAATCGGGGTACAATGAGCAGTTCTTC. It yields the protein CASSLESGYNEQFF. The entire variable domain, with the rest obtained from reference TRBV11-3 and TRBJ2-1, is as follows: EAGVVQSPRYKIIEKKQPVAFWCNPISGHNTLYWYLQNLGQGPELLIRYENEEAVDDSQLPKDRFSAERLKGVDSTLKIQPAELGDSAVYLCASSLESGYNEQFFGPGTRLTVL.

The rearrangement joins TRBV9 to TRBJ1-6, with 7 bases identical to TRBD1. The ends lost 0 bases at V and 12 bases at J; junction bases unmatched: 15. Germline V gives CDR1 SGDLS, CDR2 YYNGEE. The CDR3 totals 17 residues. CDR3 nucleotides: TGTGCCAGCAGCGTAGATCAAGGGGGCGGGTTTGGGGGACCCCTCCACTTT. It is translated as CASSVDQGGGFGGPLHF.

The J gene is TRBJ1-4, the V gene TRBV6-6; 8 positions agree with TRBD1. Trimming at V came to 4 bases and at J to 7 bases, leaving 5 bases not matched to a gene. Germline V gene data show CDR1 as MNHNY and CDR2 as SVGAGI (reference sequence). This CDR3 region has 14 residues. CDR3 DNA: TGTGCCAGCAGTTGGACAGGGTTCGGTGAAAAACTGTTTTTT. As protein: CASSWTGFGEKLFF.

CDR3 loop: CASSGLHGVETQYF. CDR3 sequence (DNA): TGTGCCAGCAGCGGCCTCCACGGAGTCGAGACCCAGTACTTC. The V and J genes are TRBV7-2 and TRBJ2-5; D not certain. Germline-derived CDR1 and CDR2 are SGHTA and FQGNSA. The germline V and J ends were trimmed by 5 bases and 5 bases, with 15 bases remaining between them. CDR3 size: 14 residues.

The chain couples TRBV28 to TRBJ2-7; D call uncertain. The CDR3 runs 12 residues. Germline CDR1 reads MDHEN; CDR2 reads SYDVKM. Trimming took 8 bases from V and 0 from J, leaving 8 bases between them. CDR3 DNA sequence: TGTGCCAGCCTGTCCTACTCCTACGAGCAGTACTTC. Protein: CASLSYSYEQYF.

This CDR3 is CASSNGDSSFTDTQYF. The CDR3 DNA reads as TGTGCCAGCAGCAATGGGGACAGCTCCTTCACAGATACGCAGTATTTT. The chain couples TRBV21-1 to TRBJ2-3; the D call in the table, TRBD1, was not verified against the DNA. TRBV21-1 is deemed a pseudogene. CDR3 length equals 16 residues.